The sample holds a few counts of the clone carrying this T cell receptor (beta chain). The antigen is not known. The PCR contained 60 Vbeta and 13 Jbeta primers. The table came from immunoSEQ multiplex PCR; TCRdb's copy has only in-frame clones and leaves some out. The data hold roughly 190,000 clones, with more than 9.5% observed a single time. The sample originates from a study of cytomegalovirus exposure and HLA in healthy donors. Study-level findings and limits: Later work associated roughly 15,000 TCR beta sequences with HLA alleles at 0.05 false discovery rate. V- and J-gene trimming in TCR beta was tied to a missense DCLRE1C variant by an analysis performed later.

The V gene's germline CDR1 is SGDLS and CDR2 YYNGEE. The CDR3 runs 12 residues. With 5 bases removed from V and 1 base from J, the gap between germline ends came to 6 bases. J is TRBJ2-5 and V is TRBV9; D might be TRBD1 (5 bases). This clonotype was sampled from a man in his fifties in good health and CMV-seropositive. The sequenced material came from PBMCs. The CDR3 bases are TGTGCCAGCAGGGGGCCCCAAGAGACCCAGTACTTC. Encoded protein: CASRGPQETQYF.